A single sample gave rise to the 11 T cell receptor beta chains below, sequenced in a study of response to subunit inactivated influenza vaccine. One entry per CDR3 protein results from TCRdb running MiXCR on the RT-PCR reads. The profile shows 530,000 or so distinct CDR3 sequences, 14% of them singletons. Specimen: PBMCs from blood, collected roughly 12 days after vaccination. All receptors derive from a man aged 50 to 59 who received an inactivated influenza vaccine.

This clonotype has a single count. The chain links TRBV4-2 to TRBJ2-7; no reliable D call. V was clipped by 1 base and J by 0 bases, with 13 bases between them. Germline loops: CDR1 LGHNA, CDR2 YNFKEQ. The CDR3 consists of 16 residues. Here the CDR3 reads CASSQGSLRSSYEQYF. As DNA, the CDR3 is TGTGCCAGCAGCCAAGGGAGCTTAAGGAGCTCCTACGAGCAGTACTTC.

This clonotype was seen a few times. The gene calls are TRBV12-3 or TRBV12-4 and TRBJ1-4, with 7 bases lining up with TRBD1. The CDR3 sequence is 14 residues long. The V and J ends lost 6 bases and 11 bases, in that order; junction bases with no gene match: 12. In DNA form, the CDR3 reads TGTGCCAGCAGCTCGAACGGACAGGCTGACAAACTGTTTTTT. It yields the protein CASSSNGQADKLFF.

The chain recombines TRBV7-9 with TRBJ2-1; 13 bases are a match to TRBD2. Germline V gene sequence: CDR1 SEHNR, CDR2 FQNEAQ (reference sequence). The CDR3 loop spans 17 amino acids. V shed 5 bases and J 4 bases; nucleotides not matched to a gene: 8. The chain's CDR3 is CASSPRLAGGLYNEQFF. The CDR3 DNA reads TGTGCCAGCAGCCCCAGACTAGCGGGGGGACTGTACAATGAGCAGTTCTTC.

There are a few counts of this clonotype. The J gene is TRBJ1-5, the V gene TRBV19; the match to TRBD1 covers 7 bases. With V trimmed by 3 bases and J by 5 bases, 4 bases remained unmatched. Germline loops: CDR1 LNHDA, CDR2 SQIVND (reference sequence). The CDR3 is 14 amino acids. The CDR3 is CASSIRQGDQPQHF. CDR3 sequence (DNA): TGTGCCAGTAGTATCAGACAGGGTGATCAGCCCCAGCATTTT.

This rearrangement joins TRBV2 to TRBJ2-5, with TRBD2 identical over 8 bases. CDR1 is SNHLY and CDR2 is FYNNEI in the germline V gene. The CDR3 is made up of 17 amino acids. With V trimmed by 8 bases and J by 1 base, 15 bases remained unmatched. CDR3 amino acids: CASHAGRLAGSQETQYF. The CDR3, as DNA: TGTGCCAGCCACGCGGGGCGGCTAGCGGGCAGCCAAGAGACCCAGTACTTC.

The chain carries TRBV3-1 and TRBJ2-5; D call uncertain. CDR3 length equals 14 residues. V shed 3 bases and J shed 0 bases, with 8 bases lying between them. Germline V CDR1 and CDR2: LGHDT, YNNKEL (reference sequence). The CDR3 DNA follows: TGTGCCAGCAGCCATTATCTAGACCAAGAGACCCAGTACTTC. Translation gives CASSHYLDQETQYF.

The CDR3 loop is CASSLPLRTGRSSYEQYF. CDR3 nucleotide sequence: TGTGCCAGCAGCTTGCCCCTTAGGACAGGGCGAAGCTCCTACGAGCAGTACTTC. V is TRBV28 and J is TRBJ2-7; 8 bases align to TRBD1. V lost 6 bases, J lost 0 bases, and 16 bases stayed unmatched. Germline CDR1 MDHEN, CDR2 SYDVKM. The CDR3 covers 18 residues.

This chain connects TRBV4-3 to TRBJ2-3; a possible D gene is TRBD2 (6 bases). V lost 0 bases and J 5 bases, leaving 12 bases between the germline ends. The CDR3 runs 15 residues. In germline, CDR1 is LGHNA, CDR2 YSLEER. The CDR3 nucleotides read TGCGCCAGCAGCCAAGATCGAGTCGGGGGAGATACGCAGTATTTT. It encodes CASSQDRVGGDTQYF.

V gene TRBV4-3 combines with J gene TRBJ2-2, with D perhaps TRBD1 (5 bases). CDR1 LGHNA and CDR2 YSLEER come from the germline V gene. Trimming stripped 4 bases from V and 6 bases from J, with 15 bases between. The CDR3 sequence is 15 residues long. As DNA, the CDR3 is TGCGCCAGCAGCCGATCCGAACAGGCCTCCGGGGAGCTGTTTTTT. Its protein product is CASSRSEQASGELFF.

This clonotype was seen repeatedly, ten times or more. The CDR3 loop reads CASRTGTGQETQYF. The CDR3 bases are TGCGCCAGCAGAACCGGGACAGGCCAGGAGACCCAGTACTTC. This chain connects TRBV5-1 to TRBJ2-5; 8 nucleotides match TRBD1. Germline V gene lookup returns CDR1 SGHRS and CDR2 YFSETQ. Trimming at V came to 5 bases and at J to 5 bases, leaving 8 bases not matched to a gene. CDR3 length: 14 amino acids.

The V and J genes are TRBV7-9 and TRBJ2-5, with D possibly matching TRBD2 (5 bases). This CDR3 spans 13 amino acids. CDR1 and CDR2 (germline): SEHNR, FQNEAQ (reference sequence). Trimming cost V 5 bases and J 3 bases, with 10 bases left between them. This CDR3 is CASSLGLKETQYF. The CDR3 DNA reads as TGTGCCAGCAGCCTCGGACTTAAAGAGACCCAGTACTTC. The full variable domain, completed using reference TRBV7-9 and TRBJ2-5, is DTGVSQNPRHKITKRGQNVTFRCDPISEHNRLYWYRQTLGQGPEFLTYFQNEAQLEKSRLLSDRFSAERPKGSFSTLEIQRTEQGDSAMYLCASSLGLKETQYFGPGTRLLVL.